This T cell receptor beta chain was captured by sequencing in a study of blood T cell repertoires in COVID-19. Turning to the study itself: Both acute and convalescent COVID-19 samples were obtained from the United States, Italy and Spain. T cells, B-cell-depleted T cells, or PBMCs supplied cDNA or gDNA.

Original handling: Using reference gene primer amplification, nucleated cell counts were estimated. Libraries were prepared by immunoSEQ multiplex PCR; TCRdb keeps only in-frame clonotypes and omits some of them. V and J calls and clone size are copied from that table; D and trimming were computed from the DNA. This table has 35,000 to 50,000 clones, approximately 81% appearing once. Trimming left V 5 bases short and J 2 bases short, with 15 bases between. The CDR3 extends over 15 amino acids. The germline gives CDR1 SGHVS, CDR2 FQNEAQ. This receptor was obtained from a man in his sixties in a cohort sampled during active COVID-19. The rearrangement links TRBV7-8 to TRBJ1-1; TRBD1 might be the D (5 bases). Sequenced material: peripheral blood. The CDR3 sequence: CASSPRVQANTEAFF. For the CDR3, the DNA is TGTGCCAGCAGCCCGAGAGTACAGGCAAACACTGAAGCTTTCTTT.